One and the same sample provided the 7 T cell receptor beta chains below, sequenced in a study of identical twins. TCRdb fed the 5' RACE reads into MiXCR, producing one record per CDR3 protein. The sample comprises 1.5 million to 2 million distinct CDR3 sequences, around 33% of which are singletons, and about 0.27% rests with the top ten. Sequencing was done on a sample of cord blood. Receptor source: a newborn girl in good health.

Only one count was recorded for this clonotype. The chain combines TRBV20-1 with TRBJ2-7; D is perhaps TRBD1 or TRBD2 (5 bases each). V lost 6 bases to trimming and J lost 0 bases, with 15 bases between them. Germline V gene sequence: CDR1 DFQATT, CDR2 SNEGSKA (reference sequence). CDR3 length: 14 amino acids. CDR3 nucleotide sequence: TGCAGTGCGGTGGGGCGGGTCAACTCCTACGAGCAGTACTTC. This sequence encodes CSAVGRVNSYEQYF.

The chain employs TRBV4-2 and TRBJ2-7; D assignment may be TRBD1 or TRBD2 (5 bases each). Germline CDR1 LGHNA, CDR2 YNFKEQ. This CDR3 comprises 17 residues. V was clipped by 2 bases and J by 5 bases, with 22 bases between them. CDR3 amino acids: CASSQRAVWGSLDEQYF. The CDR3 DNA follows: TGTGCCAGCAGCCAAAGGGCCGTCTGGGGGAGTCTCGACGAGCAGTACTTC.

This clonotype was picked up a small number of times. V is TRBV4-1 and J is TRBJ1-1, with no clear D. The CDR3 runs to 14 residues. Trimming removed 0 bases at V and 8 bases at J, with 13 bases between. Germline CDR1 MGHRA, CDR2 YSYEKL. CDR3 sequence (DNA): TGCGCCAGCAGCCAAGAGCGCTTGTTAGGAGAAGCTTTCTTT. Its translation is CASSQERLLGEAFF.

The chain uses TRBV20-1 and TRBJ2-3, with D perhaps matching TRBD2 (5 bases). CDR3 size: 13 residues. The V end was cut by 5 bases, the J end by 2 bases, with 11 bases between. Per the germline V gene, CDR1 is DFQATT and CDR2 is SNEGSKA (reference sequence). The CDR3 region is CSALGRYTDTQYF. The CDR3 nucleotides are TGCAGTGCTCTGGGGAGATACACAGATACGCAGTATTTT.

The V call is TRBV20-1, the J call TRBJ1-1; TRBD1 aligns across 7 bases. Germline loops: CDR1 DFQATT, CDR2 SNEGSKA (reference sequence). The ends lost 5 bases at V and 2 bases at J; junction bases unmatched: 14. The CDR3 consists of 16 residues. The CDR3 DNA reads TGCAGTGCTCCCCGACAGGGATCCCGTTCTAACACTGAAGCTTTCTTT. Translating it yields CSAPRQGSRSNTEAFF.

V is TRBV27 and J is TRBJ1-5; unclear D gene. Germline V lookup: CDR1 MNHEY, CDR2 SMNVEV (reference sequence). Trimming shortened V by 1 base and J by 5 bases, and 6 bases separated the two germline ends. This CDR3 has 13 residues. CDR3 sequence reads: CASSLFLDQPQHF. The CDR3 DNA follows: TGTGCCAGCAGTTTATTCCTGGATCAGCCCCAGCATTTT.

This clonotype appeared a few times. The chain carries TRBV7-2 and TRBJ2-1; 13 bases agree with TRBD2. Germline CDR1 SGHTA, CDR2 FQGNSA. This CDR3 comprises 16 residues. The junction had 9 bases not matched to a gene; V was cut back by 5 bases and J by 8 bases. The CDR3 bases are TGTGCCAGCAGCAGAAGGACTAGCGGGAGTGGCTATGAGCAGTTCTTC. It encodes CASSRRTSGSGYEQFF.